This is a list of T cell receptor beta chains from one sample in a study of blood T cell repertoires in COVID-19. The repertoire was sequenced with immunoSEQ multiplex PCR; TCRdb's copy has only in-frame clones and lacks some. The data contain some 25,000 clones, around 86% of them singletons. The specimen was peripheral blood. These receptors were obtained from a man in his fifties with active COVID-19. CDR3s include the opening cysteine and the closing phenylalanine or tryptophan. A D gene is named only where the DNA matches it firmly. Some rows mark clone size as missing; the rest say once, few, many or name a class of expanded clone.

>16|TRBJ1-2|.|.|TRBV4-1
TGCGCCAGCAGCCAAGGGCAGGAGGCGGCGGTTTATGGCTACACCTTC
CASSQGQEAAVYGYTF
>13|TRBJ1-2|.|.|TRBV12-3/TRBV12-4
TGTGCCACAGCGTGGAAAAGGTCTTCTGGCTACACCTTC
CATAWKRSSGYTF
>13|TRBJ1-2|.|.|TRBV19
TGTGCCAGTAGTATCCAGGCGCGCTATGGCTACACCTTC
CASSIQARYGYTF
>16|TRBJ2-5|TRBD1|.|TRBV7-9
TGTGCCAGCAGCCCTGGCGACAGGGGGCTTAGAGAGACCCAGTACTTC
CASSPGDRGLRETQYF
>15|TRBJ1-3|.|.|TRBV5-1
TGCGCCAGCAGCTTAGACCAGGGAAAGGGAAACACCATATATTTT
CASSLDQGKGNTIYF
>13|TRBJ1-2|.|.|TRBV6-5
TGTGCCAGCCTCAGGGGCGTCAACTATGGCTACACCTTC
CASLRGVNYGYTF
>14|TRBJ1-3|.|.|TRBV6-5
TGTGCCAGCAGCCTGGGGGCCTCTGGAAACACCATATATTTT
CASSLGASGNTIYF
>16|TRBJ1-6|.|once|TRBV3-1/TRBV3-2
TGTGCCAGCCGTGGAGGGCCAATCTCCTATAATTCACCCCTCCACTTT
CASRGGPISYNSPLHF
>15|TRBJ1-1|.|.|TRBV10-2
TGCGCCAGCAGTGAAGACGGACAGCCGAACACTGAAGCTTTCTTT
CASSEDGQPNTEAFF
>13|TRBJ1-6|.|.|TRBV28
TGTGCCAGCCGGGATCTATCGGATTCACCCCTCCACTTT
CASRDLSDSPLHF
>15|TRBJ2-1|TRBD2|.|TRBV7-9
TGTGCCAGCAGCGCCAGCGGGAGGGCCTACAATGAGCAGTTCTTC
CASSASGRAYNEQFF
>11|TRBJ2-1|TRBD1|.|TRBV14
TGTGCCAGCAGCCTCGGACAGGGACAGTTCTTC
CASSLGQGQFF
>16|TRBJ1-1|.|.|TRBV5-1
TGCGCCAGCAGCTTTAAAGGGACAAGTTTGAACACTGAAGCTTTCTTT
CASSFKGTSLNTEAFF
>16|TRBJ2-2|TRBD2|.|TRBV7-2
TGTGCCAGCAGCTTCGCTAGCGGGGTTAACACCGGGGAGCTGTTTTTT
CASSFASGVNTGELFF
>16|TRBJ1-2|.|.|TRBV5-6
TGTGCCAGCAGCTTGAGTGATATTTGGGGCGGCTATGGCTACACCTTC
CASSLSDIWGGYGYTF
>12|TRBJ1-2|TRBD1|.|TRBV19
TGTGCCAGTACTAGGGACAGCTATGGCTACACCTTC
CASTRDSYGYTF
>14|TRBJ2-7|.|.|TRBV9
TGTGCCAGCAGCGTAAGTTACAGGTCCTACGAGCAGTACTTC
CASSVSYRSYEQYF
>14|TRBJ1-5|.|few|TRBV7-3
TGTGCCAGCAGCGCATACGGGAGTCCCCAGCCCCAGCATTTT
CASSAYGSPQPQHF
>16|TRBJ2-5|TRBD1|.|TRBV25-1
TGTGCCAGCAGTGACCCCGGGACAGGTAGCCAAGAGACCCAGTACTTC
CASSDPGTGSQETQYF
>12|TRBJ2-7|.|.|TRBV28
TGTGCCAGCAGTTTCCCACTCTACGAGCAGTACTTC
CASSFPLYEQYF
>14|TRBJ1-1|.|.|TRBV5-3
TGTGCCAGAAGCTTGAAACAGGGGAACACTGAAGCTTTCTTT
CARSLKQGNTEAFF
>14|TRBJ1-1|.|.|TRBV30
TGTGCCCGGACTACTGCGGGGGGAAGGACTGAAGCTTTCTTT
CARTTAGGRTEAFF
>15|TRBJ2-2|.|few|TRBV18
TGTGCCAGCTCACCAGGAGGAAGAACGACCGGGGAGCTGTTTTTT
CASSPGGRTTGELFF
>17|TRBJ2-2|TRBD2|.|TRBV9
TGTGCCAGCAGCGGGGGACTAGCGGGGTTGTACACCGGGGAGCTGTTTTTT
CASSGGLAGLYTGELFF
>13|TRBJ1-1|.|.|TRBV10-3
TGTGCCATCACCCACAGGTTGGGTACTGAAGCTTTCTTT
CAITHRLGTEAFF
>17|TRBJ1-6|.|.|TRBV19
TGTGCCAGTAGCTCATTTCTCCCGAGGCCCGGGGATTCACCCCTCCACTTT
CASSSFLPRPGDSPLHF
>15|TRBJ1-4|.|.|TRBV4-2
TGTGCCAGCAGCCAAGATGCGGGGATTGGAGGAAAACTGTTTTTT
CASSQDAGIGGKLFF
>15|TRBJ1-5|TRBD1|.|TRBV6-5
TGTGCCAGCAGACCCGGGACAGAGACCAATCAGCCCCAGCATTTT
CASRPGTETNQPQHF
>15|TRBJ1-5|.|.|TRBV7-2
TGTGCCAGCAGCCCGTTGGGACTTGGCAATCAGCCCCAGCATTTT
CASSPLGLGNQPQHF
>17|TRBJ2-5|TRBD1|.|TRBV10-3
TGTGCCATCAGTGCGTCAACCCCAACAGGGGGCGGGGAGACCCAGTACTTC
CAISASTPTGGGETQYF
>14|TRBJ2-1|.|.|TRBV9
TGTGCCAGCAGCTCCACCTCGGGGATCGGTGAGCAGTTCTTC
CASSSTSGIGEQFF
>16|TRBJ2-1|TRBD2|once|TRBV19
TGTGCCAGTAACCACCGGACTAGCGGGAGGGGCAATGAGCAGTTCTTC
CASNHRTSGRGNEQFF
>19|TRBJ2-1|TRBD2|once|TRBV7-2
TGTGCCAGCTTAACCCCCAGGACTAGCGGGATGAACTCCTACAATGAGCAGTTCTTC
CASLTPRTSGMNSYNEQFF
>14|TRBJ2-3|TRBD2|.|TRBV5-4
TGTGCCAGCAGCAGTAGCGGGAGTGGAGATACGCAGTATTTT
CASSSSGSGDTQYF
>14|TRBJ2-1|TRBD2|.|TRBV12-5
TGTGCTAGTGGCCTCACTAGCGGGAACGATGAGCAGTTCTTC
CASGLTSGNDEQFF
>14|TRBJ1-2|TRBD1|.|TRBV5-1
TGCGCCAGCAGCTCTCTGACAGGGGGGTATGGCTACACCTTC
CASSSLTGGYGYTF
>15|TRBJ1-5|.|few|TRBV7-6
TGTGCCAGCAGCTTAGCGTTCGGTTATGATCAGCCCCAGCATTTT
CASSLAFGYDQPQHF
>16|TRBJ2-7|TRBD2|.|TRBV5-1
TGCGCCAGCAGCTTCGACGCTAGCGGGGGCCCCTACGAGCAGTACTTC
CASSFDASGGPYEQYF
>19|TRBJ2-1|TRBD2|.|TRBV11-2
TGTGCCAGCAGCCTTAATCCCCTAGCGGGGGCTCGGGGGGGGAATGAGCAGTTCTTC
CASSLNPLAGARGGNEQFF
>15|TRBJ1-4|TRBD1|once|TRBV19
TGTGCCAGTAGTATCTGGGACAGGACTAATGAAAAACTGTTTTTT
CASSIWDRTNEKLFF
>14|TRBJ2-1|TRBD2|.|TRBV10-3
TGTGCCATCAGTACCGGGACTAGTTTGGGTGAGCAGTTCTTC
CAISTGTSLGEQFF
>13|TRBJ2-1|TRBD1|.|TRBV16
TGTGCCAGCAGCCTACAGGGGCGCGGAGAGCAGTTCTTC
CASSLQGRGEQFF
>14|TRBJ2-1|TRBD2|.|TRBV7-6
TGTGCCAGCAGTTCCGGGGGGATCTACAATGAGCAGTTCTTC
CASSSGGIYNEQFF